This entry features one TCR beta chain sequence. This sample stems from a study of cytomegalovirus exposure and HLA in healthy donors. Primers for the PCR totalled 60 Vbeta and 13 Jbeta. Sequencing used immunoSEQ multiplex PCR; TCRdb keeps in-frame clones, though not all of them. The sample consists of 120,000 or so clones, about 8% of them appearing once. Looked up from germline, CDR1 is LNHDA and CDR2 is SQIVND (reference sequence). The V end was cut by 1 base, the J end by 3 bases, with 15 bases between. This CDR3 comprises 17 residues. The receptor's source is a woman aged 40 to 49 in good health and CMV-seropositive. This rearrangement joins TRBV19 to TRBJ1-4; maybe TRBD1 (5 bases). The sequencing sample was made of PBMCs. CDR3 sequence: CASSIAGGRRANEKLFF. In nucleotides, the CDR3 is TGTGCCAGTAGTATAGCGGGGGGAAGGAGAGCTAATGAAAAACTGTTTTTT.